This T cell receptor beta chain was sequenced in a study of OX40 agonist ivuxolimab in advanced cancers. Study observations and caveats: CD4+ and CD8+ blood T cells expanded clonally by week 6 at 0.1 to 3.0 mg/kg.

Notes on this clone: Its target is not known.

The protocol was immunoSEQ multiplex PCR, while the TCRdb copy is restricted to in-frame clones and leaves out a portion. Of about 76,000 clones in the sample, approximately 79% were seen once. Germline CDR1 is SNHLY and CDR2 is FYNNEI. The CDR3 spans 14 residues. V lost 5 bases, J lost 0 bases, and 9 bases lay in between. The rearrangement joins TRBV2 to TRBJ2-3; D may be TRBD2 (6 bases). The starting material was CD4+ or CD8+ T cells sorted from blood, obtained in a trial of the OX40 agonist ivuxolimab. The receptor was derived from an adult with an advanced solid tumor such as melanoma, head and neck, liver or kidney cancer. Written as DNA, the CDR3 is TGTGCCAGCAGTCGGGGGATCAGCACAGATACGCAGTATTTT. Translation gives CASSRGISTDTQYF.